This T cell receptor beta chain was sequenced in a study of T cells in Graves' hyperthyroidism and ophthalmopathy. Study-wide findings and caveats: Most clonotypes that expanded in the thyroid above 0.001 also showed up in blood.

This clonotype has a count of ten or more. Its antigen remains unidentified. The germline CDR1 and CDR2 sequences are MNHNY and SVGAGI (reference sequence). The CDR3 loop spans 16 amino acids. The V segment lost 5 bases and the J segment 1 base; nucleotides outside the gene matches: 9. The study defined stable Graves' hyperthyroidism as no ophthalmopathy progression within 18 months. Uncontrolled infection, other autoimmune disease, pregnancy or lactation excluded patients. Researchers took RNA transcripts and amplified the TCR beta CDR3 regions from them. HTBI primers drove first-round RT-PCR of the TCR CDR3. TCRdb reanalysed the multiplex PCR reads using MiXCR and keeps one entry per CDR3 protein. The sample lists a few hundred thousand distinct CDR3 sequences; around 45% were seen once.

The material sequenced was peripheral blood or thyroid tissue (not recorded which). The rearrangement links TRBV6-6 to TRBJ1-1, with 8 nucleotides matching TRBD1. The receptor was isolated from a woman under 30 with Graves' hyperthyroidism. In DNA form, the CDR3 reads TGTGCCAGCAGTCCCAACCCAGGGGGCGCGAACACTGAAGCTTTCTTT. Translated: CASSPNPGGANTEAFF.